This T cell receptor (beta chain) was identified during a study of blood T cell repertoires in COVID-19 (dated by TCRdb to 2020 to 2021). For the wider study: Collaborator samples came from the United States, Italy and Spain and covered acute and convalescent phases of COVID-19. The material from the prospective study consisted of cDNA or gDNA derived from T cells, B-cell-depleted T cells, or PBMCs. Deeply sampled blood TCRbeta repertoires from subjects exposed to, actively infected with, or recovered from COVID-19 were included in the dataset. The repertoires were released in a freely available public database meant as a resource for research on the immune response to SARS-CoV-2. Samples were obtained from the ongoing ImmuneRACE study (first 160 participants) and from about 1,300 subjects provided by 6 global collaborators. Sample metadata almost always included a de-identified subject ID, COVID-19 status, age in years and sex. HLA class I and class II types, where available, came from metadata supplied by the sample provider rather than from assay-based typing.

Collaborating institutions collected whole blood in K2EDTA tubes following their own protocols. For TCRbeta analysis, collaborator samples were shipped as frozen whole blood, as isolated PBMCs, or as DNA extracted from either sample type. With respect to this clone: Which antigen it targets is not known. Base qualities are not provided; no much larger clone lies one nucleotide away.

There are 15 amino acids in the CDR3, from cysteine to phenylalanine inclusive. Only the CDR3 DNA stays, 45 bases, in frame from base 1. V is cut by 1 base and J by 0 bases, and the space between the germline ends is 6 bases. CDR1 and CDR2 are read off the germline V gene (reference sequence) as LNHNV and YYDKDF. TCRbeta CDR3 regions were amplified from genomic DNA by means of the immunoSEQ Assay, a bias-controlled multiplex PCR. Turning to the authors' computational methods: Within the assay, amplification of reference gene primers was used to estimate how many nucleated cells each sample contained. To quantify the absolute abundance of each unique TCRbeta CDR3 rearrangement, sequence reads were collapsed and filtered. For each sample, productive Simpson clonality was calculated as the square root of Simpson's diversity index across productive rearrangements. Held by TCRdb, this immuneACCESS table contains in-frame sequences only and omits some clones. Under half of the omission traces to an unresolved V gene where checked; the cause of the rest is unknown. V and J calls and clone size are those listed in that table; D and trimming were worked out from the DNA. Present in this sample are around 170,000 clones, approximately 80% of which were seen just once. The ten largest clones take up about 1.5% of the sample.

General study outcomes and caveats: How much clinical and demographic metadata was included differed by source and by participant, and the metadata was provided uncurated.

This receptor was taken from a human donor in a cohort sampled during active COVID-19. The receptor chain draws on TRBV15 and TRBJ2-2; the D gene is not confidently resolved. Sequencing input: peripheral blood. The CDR3 sequence is CATSRGLANTGELFF. The nucleotides are TGTGCCACCAGCAGAGGGCTAGCGAACACCGGGGAGCTGTTTTTT. The CDR3, completed at both ends by the reference TRBV15 and TRBJ2-2 genes, gives the full variable domain DAMVIQNPRYQVTQFGKPVTLSCSQTLNHNVMYWYQQKSSQAPKLLFHYYDKDFNNEADTPDNFQSRRPNTSFCFLDIRSPGLGDTAMYLCATSRGLANTGELFFGEGSRLTVL.